These T cell receptor beta chains were read from a single sample in a study of blood T cell repertoires in COVID-19. The table came from immunoSEQ multiplex PCR; TCRdb's copy has only in-frame clones and leaves some out. The table has approximately 55,000 clones, less than 95% seen once. Sequenced sample: peripheral blood. These receptors were obtained from a man aged 40-55 years with acute or convalescent COVID-19. The CDR3 runs from the conserved cysteine through the conserved F or W. The D gene is left open where the match is weak. Rows give clone size only sometimes, using once, few, many, or a class for an expanded clone.

abundance	len	j_gene	d_gene	v_gene	CDR3nt	CDR3aa
once	15	TRBJ2-3	-	TRBV28	TGTGCCAGCGCAGTTCGGGCAGGAGGGGCAGATACGCAGTATTTT	CASAVRAGGADTQYF
-	19	TRBJ2-2	TRBD2	TRBV7-9	TGTGCCAGCAGCCCGCCCCCCGGTTTGAGCGGGGGGCGATCCGGGGAGCTGTTTTTT	CASSPPPGLSGGRSGELFF
-	13	TRBJ1-2	-	TRBV19	TGTGCCAGTACGTCACAGGGATCCTATGGCTACACCTTC	CASTSQGSYGYTF
once	12	TRBJ1-1	-	TRBV30	TGTGCGGGCGGGGCCGGGGGCACTGAAGCTTTCTTT	CAGGAGGTEAFF
-	15	TRBJ2-2	TRBD2	TRBV15	TGTGCCACCAGCGGCGGACTAGCGAACACCGGGGAGCTGTTTTTT	CATSGGLANTGELFF
-	14	TRBJ2-5	TRBD2	TRBV5-8	TGTGCCACCAACGGGCGGGAGGAGTGGGAGACCCAGTACTTC	CATNGREEWETQYF
-	17	TRBJ2-7	-	TRBV5-1	TGCGCCAGCAGCTTGGTCCCCGGGACACCAATTTCCTACGAGCAGTACTTC	CASSLVPGTPISYEQYF
-	13	TRBJ2-2	-	TRBV24-1	TGTGCCACCAGTGTTAGCGCCAACGGGGAGCTGTTTTTT	CATSVSANGELFF
-	14	TRBJ2-7	-	TRBV27	TGTGCCAGCAGTTTACTAACAGGGGGGGACGAGCAGTACTTC	CASSLLTGGDEQYF
-	15	TRBJ1-1	-	TRBV6-5	TGTGCCAGCATCCCACCCCTAGGGGGGAACACTGAAGCTTTCTTT	CASIPPLGGNTEAFF
-	15	TRBJ1-6	-	TRBV2	TGTGCCAGCAGTGCCGAGCCAAAGGGGAATTCACCCCTCCACTTT	CASSAEPKGNSPLHF
once	14	TRBJ2-2	-	TRBV29-1	TGCAGCGTTAGGGGGGGTAGGGTCACCGGGGAGCTGTTTTTT	CSVRGGRVTGELFF
-	11	TRBJ2-1	-	TRBV24-1	TGTGCCACCGGGGGGTACAATGAGCAGTTCTTC	CATGGYNEQFF